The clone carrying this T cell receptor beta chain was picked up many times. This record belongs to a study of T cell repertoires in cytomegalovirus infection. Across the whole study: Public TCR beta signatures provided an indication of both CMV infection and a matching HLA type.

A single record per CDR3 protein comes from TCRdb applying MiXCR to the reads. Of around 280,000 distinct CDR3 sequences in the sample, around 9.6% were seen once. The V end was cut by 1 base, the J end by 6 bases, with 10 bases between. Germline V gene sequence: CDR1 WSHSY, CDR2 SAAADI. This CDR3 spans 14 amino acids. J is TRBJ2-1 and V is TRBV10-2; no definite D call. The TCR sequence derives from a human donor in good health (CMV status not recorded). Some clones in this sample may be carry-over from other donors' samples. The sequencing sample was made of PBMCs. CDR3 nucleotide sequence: TGCGCCAGCAGTGAGTTTGGCAGCACCAATGAGCAGTTCTTC. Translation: CASSEFGSTNEQFF.